This T cell receptor (beta chain) is drawn from a study of CD8 T cells in Susac syndrome (dated by TCRdb to between 2019 and 2020). Looking at the study overall: Among the sequenced Susac syndrome patients, five or six had clinically active disease and roughly eight were in clinical remission. Clonality of the CD8+ T cell repertoire was compared between roughly 13 healthy donors, approximately 14 Susac syndrome patients and about 15 multiple sclerosis patients. At blood withdrawal, Susac syndrome patients were therapy-naive, treated with corticosteroids (with IVIg additionally given to some), or treated with IVIg alone. Whether CD8+ T cell activation and differentiation in Susac syndrome was antigen driven was tested using repertoire sequencing. Overall study outcomes, separate from this receptor: The study acknowledged that relatively few individuals were included in the TCR sequencing and HLA analysis. In the total CD8+ and CD8+ TEMRA repertoires, about 16 and five Susac-specific public clones, respectively, were identified. Clonal expansion was seen in Susac syndrome CD8+ repertoires, peaking in CD8+ TEMRA cells and being greater in clinically active patients than in remitting ones.

RNA was extracted using the RNeasy kit, and about 0.5 to 1 ug of the RNA was reverse transcribed with random hexamers. TCR beta CDR3 regions were amplified with the immunoSEQ multiplex PCR assay covering 54 Vbeta and 13 Jbeta segments. PCR amplification bias was corrected using a synthetic template baseline for primer optimization and computational correction. As for the original processing: Reads were annotated to V, D and J genes per IMGT and analyzed with immunoSEQ Analyzer, keeping only productive sequences. To calculate clonality, Shannon entropy was normalized by log2 of the number of productive unique sequences and then subtracted from one. For each patient and control, public and private clones were evaluated within the 100 most prevalent clones. A clone was defined as Susac-specific if it was absent from the healthy and MS cohorts, from roughly 990 published viral clones and from other ImmuneACCESS disease sequences. The public reads were run again by TCRdb, first through fastp at Q25 and then through MiXCR, and only productive beta chains were kept. Under each unique CDR3 protein, matching rows form one entry showing the most common genes and DNA. These V and J calls derive from TCRdb rather than the authors' analysis. Present in this sample are under 200,000 distinct CDR3 sequences, approximately 95% of which were seen just once. The ten largest clones take up around 0.16% of the sample.

High-throughput TCR beta sequencing profiled peripheral blood CD8+ and CD4+ T cells from healthy donors, Susac syndrome patients and multiple sclerosis patients. The Susac syndrome patients fulfilled recently defined diagnostic criteria for definite or probable disease. Bulk CD8+ and CD4+ T cells were purified magnetically by negative isolation, whereas CD8+ TEMRA cells were enriched by FACS. Blood was drawn into EDTA tubes, processed within 24 hours, and PBMCs were isolated by density gradient centrifugation. PBMCs intended for TCR sequencing were cryopreserved in liquid nitrogen and were subsequently thawed in a 37 degrees C water bath. The sorted or isolated CD4+, CD8+ and CD8+ TEMRA cells had a purity of 90% or higher. With regard to this clonotype: Its binding antigen is unknown. No quality values exist for individual bases; no much larger clone is one base distant.

The CDR1 and CDR2 encoded by the germline V gene are MGHDK and SYGVNS. Cut back by 3 bases and 8 bases, the V and J ends lie 10 bases apart. Taken from cysteine to phenylalanine, the CDR3 has 12 residues. Only the CDR3 region is kept as DNA, spanning 36 bases read in frame from base 1. The source of this sequence is a human donor with Susac syndrome. The rearranged segments are TRBV25-1 and TRBJ1-2; there is no confident call for the D gene. Sample: CD8+ T cells from PBMCs. The DNA sequence is as follows: TGTGCCAGCAGTGAGAGTGGGCACGGCTACACCTTC. This gives the protein CASSESGHGYTF.